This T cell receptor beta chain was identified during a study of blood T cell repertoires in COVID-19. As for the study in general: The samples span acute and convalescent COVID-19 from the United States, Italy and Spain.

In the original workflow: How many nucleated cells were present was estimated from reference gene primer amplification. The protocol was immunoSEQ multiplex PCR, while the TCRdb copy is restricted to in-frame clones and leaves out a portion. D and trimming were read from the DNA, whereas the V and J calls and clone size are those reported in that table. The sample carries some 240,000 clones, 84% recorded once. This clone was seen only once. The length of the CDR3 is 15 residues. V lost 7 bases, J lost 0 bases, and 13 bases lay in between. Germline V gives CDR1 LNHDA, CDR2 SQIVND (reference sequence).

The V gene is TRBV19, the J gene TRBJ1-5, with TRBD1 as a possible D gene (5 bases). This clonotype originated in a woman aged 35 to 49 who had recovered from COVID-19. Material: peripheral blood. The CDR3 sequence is CASNRGDNSNQPQHF. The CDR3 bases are TGTGCCAGTAATAGGGGCGATAATAGCAATCAGCCCCAGCATTTT. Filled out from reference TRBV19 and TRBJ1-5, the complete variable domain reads DGGITQSPKYLFRKEGQNVTLSCEQNLNHDAMYWYRQDPGQGLRLIYYSQIVNDFQKGDIAEGYSVSREKKESFPLTVTSAQKNPTAFYLCASNRGDNSNQPQHFGDGTRLSIL.